Below, 19 T cell receptor beta chains from the same sample are listed, as sequenced in a study of identical twins. TCRdb fed the 5' RACE reads into MiXCR, producing one record per CDR3 protein. The table has 1.5 million to 2 million distinct CDR3 sequences, under 35% seen once. The sample comprised cord blood. Every receptor here comes from a newborn girl in good health.

Only a few counts were recorded for this clonotype. The V gene is TRBV6-6, the J gene TRBJ2-2; 8 nucleotides agree with TRBD1. Germline CDR1 is MNHNY and CDR2 is SVGAGI (reference sequence). Unmatched junction bases numbered 6, after V lost 0 bases and J lost 9 bases. The CDR3 has 15 residues. CDR3 protein: CASSYSRTGTRELFF. CDR3 DNA: TGTGCCAGCAGTTACTCGAGGACAGGGACAAGGGAGCTGTTTTTT.

This clonotype turned up a few times. The chain uses TRBV2 and TRBJ2-6; D remains unclear. V lost 4 bases and J lost 0, with 7 bases in between. This CDR3 has 15 amino acids. Looked up from germline, CDR1 is SNHLY and CDR2 is FYNNEI. The CDR3 DNA is TGTGCCAGCAGTGGACGGTACTCTGGGGCCAACGTCCTGACTTTC. As protein: CASSGRYSGANVLTF.

The chain uses TRBV7-3 and TRBJ2-4, with 10 bases matching TRBD2. This CDR3 region has 15 residues. CDR1 and CDR2 (germline): SGHTA, FQGTGA. J gave up 9 bases and V 0 bases, and 5 bases lay outside the gene matches. DNA of the CDR3: TGTGCCAGCAGCTTAACCTCTAGCGGGAGCGGCATTCAGTACTTC. Its translation is CASSLTSSGSGIQYF.

The V gene is TRBV21-1, the J gene TRBJ2-3. TRBV21-1 counts as a pseudogene. The CDR3 sequence is 16 residues long. CDR3 sequence (DNA): TGTGCCAGCAGCAAAGAGTGGTTTCCTAGCACAGATACGCAGTATTTT. Protein: CASSKEWFPSTDTQYF.

This clonotype has only a few counts. The genes are TRBV3-1 and TRBJ2-3; D may be TRBD2 (7 bases). This CDR3 has 15 residues. V shed 0 bases and J shed 6 bases, with 13 bases lying between them. Per germline, CDR1 LGHDT and CDR2 YNNKEL (reference sequence). The CDR3 protein is CASSQEVAGADTQYF. Written as DNA, the CDR3 is TGTGCCAGCAGCCAAGAGGTGGCGGGGGCTGATACGCAGTATTTT.

There are many counts of this clonotype. The chain couples TRBV29-1 to TRBJ2-1, with D possibly being TRBD2 (5 bases). Germline lookup yields CDR1 SQVTM and CDR2 ANQGSEA. V dropped 4 bases and J dropped 12 bases, with 10 bases sitting between them. The CDR3 extends over 10 amino acids. CDR3 sequence (DNA): TGCAGCGTTGGCGGGTACGGGCAGTTCTTC. Its translation: CSVGGYGQFF.

This clonotype showed up just a few times. The chain employs TRBV20-1 and TRBJ1-2, with 8 nucleotides matching TRBD1. Per the germline V gene, CDR1 is DFQATT and CDR2 is SNEGSKA (reference sequence). The CDR3 spans 14 residues. The junction had 6 bases not matched to a gene; V was cut back by 6 bases and J by 0 bases. The DNA for the CDR3 is TGCAGTGCCGTATCAGGGGGCGCTAACTATGGCTACACCTTC. It specifies CSAVSGGANYGYTF.

In this sample, this clonotype turned up a few times. V is TRBV20-1 and J is TRBJ1-5, with D uncertain. Germline V CDR1 and CDR2: DFQATT, SNEGSKA (reference sequence). V lost 4 bases to trimming and J lost 0 bases, with 10 bases between them. The CDR3 runs to 14 residues. The CDR3 region is CSATRLSSNQPQHF. CDR3 coding DNA: TGCAGTGCTACCAGACTCTCTAGCAATCAGCCCCAGCATTTT.

V gene TRBV3-1 combines with J gene TRBJ2-2; D assignment may be TRBD1 or TRBD2 (5 bases each). This CDR3 is built from 14 residues. Trimming shortened V by 6 bases and J by 4 bases, and 12 bases separated the two germline ends. The V gene's germline CDR1 is LGHDT and CDR2 YNNKEL (reference sequence). In nucleotides, the CDR3 is TGTGCCAGCAGTCCCTTTGGGGGCACCGGGGAGCTGTTTTTT. This gives the protein CASSPFGGTGELFF.

The chain employs TRBV29-1 and TRBJ2-4; TRBD1 might be the D (5 bases). With 2 bases removed from V and 1 base from J, the gap between germline ends came to 12 bases. This CDR3 is 15 amino acids long. Germline CDR1 reads SQVTM; CDR2 reads ANQGSEA. CDR3 protein: CSVEISGAAKNIQYF. As DNA, the CDR3 is TGCAGCGTTGAAATTTCTGGGGCGGCCAAAAACATTCAGTACTTC.

The chain employs TRBV7-6 and TRBJ1-5; D is unclear. This CDR3 is built from 12 residues. The ends were cut back, 7 bases at V and 12 bases at J, with 16 bases in the middle. CDR1 is SGHVS, CDR2 FNYEAQ, per germline. CDR3 nucleotide sequence: TGTGCCAGCACCCATGTGCGCGGGGTCCAGCATTTT. It encodes CASTHVRGVQHF.

The gene calls are TRBV2 and TRBJ1-2; no definite D call. Trimming took off 3 bases at V and 8 bases at J, with 13 bases between the two ends. This CDR3 has 13 residues. Germline lookup yields CDR1 SNHLY and CDR2 FYNNEI. CDR3 residues: CASSDPSSKGYTF. The CDR3 bases are TGTGCCAGCAGTGATCCCAGTTCAAAAGGCTACACCTTC.

DNA of the CDR3: TGTGCCAGCAGCCCGGGGTCCCCTTTCTATGGCTACACCTTC. Translating gives CASSPGSPFYGYTF. The rearrangement joins TRBV6-6 to TRBJ1-2; D not certain. The CDR3 contains 14 residues. Germline CDR1 is MNHNY and CDR2 is SVGAGI (reference sequence). Trimming stripped 6 bases from V and 4 bases from J, with 15 bases between.

The V and J genes are TRBV30 and TRBJ1-2; D is ambiguous. The V gene's germline CDR1 is GTSNPN and CDR2 SVGIG (reference sequence). This CDR3 comprises 12 residues. Trimming stripped 7 bases from V and 8 bases from J, with 17 bases between. The CDR3 nucleotides are TGTGCCTCCTACGGACGTTTGAGGGGCTACACCTTC. Encoded protein: CASYGRLRGYTF.

In this sample, this clonotype turned up a few times. The rearrangement links TRBV12-3 or TRBV12-4 to TRBJ2-4; 8 bases agree with TRBD2. The J call is doubtful: the DNA matches TRBJ2-5 better. The CDR3 sequence is 16 residues long. DNA of the CDR3: TGTGCCAGCAGACCATCGGGGGGGCTGGGTGGAGAGACCCAGTACTTC. It translates to CASRPSGGLGGETQYF.

The rearrangement uses TRBV11-2 and TRBJ2-3, with D perhaps assigned TRBD1 or TRBD2 (5 bases each). CDR1 is SGHAT, CDR2 FQNNGV, per germline. The V gene lost 4 bases and the J gene lost 5 bases, with 13 bases spanning the gap. This CDR3 comprises 14 residues. CDR3 region: CASSSTFGGDTQYF. The CDR3 region has the DNA TGTGCCAGCAGCTCCACTTTTGGGGGAGATACGCAGTATTTT.

The chain has TRBV4-2 and TRBJ1-5, with 9 bases lining up with TRBD1. V trimming: 4 bases; J trimming: 6 bases; junction bases outside the gene matches: 10. Germline CDR1 is LGHNA and CDR2 is YNFKEQ. This CDR3 comprises 16 residues. The CDR3 region has the DNA TGTGCCAGCAGCCCTGGGACAGGGCTCTACGGTCAGCCCCAGCATTTT. Amino acid sequence: CASSPGTGLYGQPQHF.

This chain uses TRBV20-1 with TRBJ2-2; 9 nucleotides agree with TRBD2. The length of the CDR3 is 15 residues. Per germline, CDR1 DFQATT and CDR2 SNEGSKA (reference sequence). V shed 3 bases and J 5 bases; nucleotides not matched to a gene: 7. The CDR3 sequence: CSASKPGLATGELFF. As DNA, the CDR3 is TGCAGTGCTAGCAAACCGGGACTAGCAACCGGGGAGCTGTTTTTT.

This clonotype was seen a few times. This chain uses TRBV3-1 with TRBJ1-2; D remains unclear. Trimming cost V 2 bases and J 8 bases, with 12 bases left between them. This CDR3 is built from 13 residues. The germline V gene has CDR1 LGHDT and CDR2 YNNKEL (reference sequence). The CDR3 DNA reads as TGTGCCAGCAGCCAACGCCTCCCCCTAGGCTACACCTTC. This translates into CASSQRLPLGYTF.